A single sample gave rise to the 25 T cell receptor beta chains below, sequenced in a study of T cell responses to AZD1222 COVID-19 vaccine. Generated by immunoSEQ multiplex PCR, the TCRdb table keeps only in-frame clones and is missing some. The repertoire holds more than 150,000 clones, with around 92% as singletons. The source was peripheral blood, collected on day 0 of AZD1222 vaccination. These receptors came from an adult in good health.

The V gene is TRBV7-2, the J gene TRBJ1-1; a weak D match, TRBD1 (5 bases). The CDR3 has 11 amino acids. Germline values: CDR1 SGHTA, CDR2 FQGNSA. Between the trimmed V and J ends, which lost 1 base and 10 bases, there was a span of 7 bases. The CDR3, as DNA: TGTGCCAGCAGCTTAGGACAGACAGCTTTCTTT. It translates to CASSLGQTAFF.

The rearrangement links TRBV3-1 (or the pseudogene TRBV3-2) to TRBJ2-5; 7 bases line up with TRBD1. The junction had 7 bases not matched to a gene; V was cut back by 2 bases and J by 1 base. The CDR3 consists of 16 residues. Germline V lookup: CDR1 LGHDT, CDR2 YNNKEL (reference sequence). CDR3 coding DNA: TGTGCCAGCAGCCAATGGTTAGAGGGGGCCCAAGAGACCCAGTACTTC. Amino acids: CASSQWLEGAQETQYF.

The genes are TRBV27 and TRBJ1-2; 7 bases are a match to TRBD1. Germline values: CDR1 MNHEY, CDR2 SMNVEV (reference sequence). This CDR3 comprises 15 residues. Losses at the gene ends were 0 bases for V and 3 bases for J; bases not matched to a gene: 4. CDR3 region: CASSLSKGADYGYTF. DNA of the CDR3: TGTGCCAGCAGTTTATCTAAGGGGGCCGACTATGGCTACACCTTC.

The rearrangement links TRBV9 to TRBJ1-3; 10 nucleotides line up with TRBD1. V was clipped by 3 bases and J by 2 bases; unmatched bases: 11. Looked up from germline, CDR1 is SGDLS and CDR2 is YYNGEE. The CDR3 runs 18 residues. The chain's CDR3 is CASSELPSGTGAGNTIYF. The CDR3 DNA follows: TGTGCCAGCAGCGAGCTTCCCTCCGGGACAGGGGCTGGAAACACCATATATTTT.

This rearrangement joins TRBV6-5 to TRBJ1-2, with TRBD1 matching 8 bases. This CDR3 is 14 amino acids long. The J segment lost 1 base and the V segment lost 5 bases, leaving 3 bases of the junction unmatched. CDR1 and CDR2 (germline): MNHEY, SVGAGI. CDR3 in amino acids: CASSTGGNNYGYTF. CDR3 sequence (DNA): TGTGCCAGCAGTACAGGGGGGAATAACTATGGCTACACCTTC.

This sequence joins TRBV3-1 (or the pseudogene TRBV3-2) and TRBJ1-1; 9 bases match TRBD1. Unmatched junction bases numbered 4, after V lost 2 bases and J lost 3 bases. The CDR3 contains 15 residues. CDR1 is LGHDT and CDR2 is YNNKEL in the germline V gene (reference sequence). CDR3 sequence (DNA): TGTGCCAGCAGCCAATCTGGGACAGGGCACACTGAAGCTTTCTTT. Translation: CASSQSGTGHTEAFF.

The table lists this clone with a few counts. J is TRBJ2-2 and V is TRBV6-4, with D possibly being TRBD2 (5 bases). CDR3 length equals 16 residues. Trimming removed 0 bases at V and 2 bases at J, with 10 bases between. Looked up from germline, CDR1 is MRHNA and CDR2 is SNTAGT. The DNA for the CDR3 is TGTGCCAGCAGTGACTCGTTGAGGGAAAACACCGGGGAGCTGTTTTTT. It is translated as CASSDSLRENTGELFF.

This chain links TRBV13 with TRBJ2-2; 10 nucleotides agree with TRBD1. The CDR3 is 16 residues long. Germline trimming cut 5 bases from V and 5 bases from J; bases unmatched to any gene: 8. The germline V gene encodes CDR1 PRHDT and CDR2 FYEKMQ (reference sequence). The CDR3 spells CASSRRQGALTGELFF. CDR3 in DNA: TGTGCCAGCAGCCGACGACAGGGGGCCTTGACCGGGGAGCTGTTTTTT.

In nucleotides, the CDR3 is TGCGCCAGCAGCCCTCCAGGTCGGACAAAGTACAATGAGCAGTTCTTC. Protein: CASSPPGRTKYNEQFF. The rearrangement uses TRBV4-1 and TRBJ2-1, with D possibly matching TRBD1 (5 bases). This CDR3 is built from 16 residues. CDR1 and CDR2 (germline): MGHRA, YSYEKL. V lost 4 bases to trimming and J lost 4 bases, with 17 bases between them.

The J gene is TRBJ1-4, the V gene TRBV9; 9 nucleotides match TRBD1. Germline CDR1 reads SGDLS; CDR2 reads YYNGEE. V lost 4 bases, J lost 8 bases, and 12 bases stayed unmatched. The CDR3 runs to 16 residues. The CDR3 protein is CASSFEGQGGWEKLFF. CDR3 nucleotide sequence: TGTGCCAGCAGCTTCGAGGGACAGGGAGGATGGGAAAAACTGTTTTTT.

The chain uses TRBV6-5 and TRBJ1-6; maybe TRBD1 (6 bases). Trimming removed 1 base from V and 10 bases from J, with 14 bases in between. The CDR3 extends over 15 amino acids. Germline CDR1 MNHEY, CDR2 SVGAGI. CDR3 protein: CASSYWDNPPSPLHF. In nucleotides, the CDR3 is TGTGCCAGCAGTTACTGGGACAACCCCCCATCACCCCTCCACTTT.

The rearrangement uses TRBV9 and TRBJ2-1, with TRBD2 matching 7 bases. Germline V gives CDR1 SGDLS, CDR2 YYNGEE. Unmatched junction bases numbered 7, after V lost 0 bases and J lost 4 bases. The CDR3 is 16 residues long. The CDR3 protein is CASSVVPGGLYNEQFF. Here the CDR3 DNA reads TGTGCCAGCAGCGTAGTTCCGGGGGGTCTTTACAATGAGCAGTTCTTC. Together with reference TRBV9 and TRBJ2-1, the CDR3 gives the full variable domain: DSGVTQTPKHLITATGQRVTLRCSPRSGDLSVYWYQQSLDQGLQFLIQYYNGEERAKGNILERFSAQQFPDLHSELNLSSLELGDSALYFCASSVVPGGLYNEQFFGPGTRLTVL.

Remarks on this clone: This specimen includes other DNA sequences encoding the same CDR3. V and J are TRBV19 and TRBJ2-1; no clear D gene. CDR1 is LNHDA and CDR2 is SQIVND in the germline V gene (reference sequence). V shed 1 base and J shed 8 bases, with 3 bases lying between them. The CDR3 consists of 11 residues. This chain's CDR3 is CASSIGDEQFF. The CDR3 nucleotides read TGTGCCAGTAGTATAGGGGATGAGCAGTTCTTC.

V gene TRBV6-2 or TRBV6-3 combines with J gene TRBJ2-7; D is perhaps TRBD1 (5 bases). The CDR3 covers 14 residues. CDR1 and CDR2 (germline): MNHEY, SVGEGT. Trimming took 6 bases from V and 0 from J, leaving 12 bases between them. The CDR3, as DNA: TGTGCCAGCAGCTCTACTCAGGGCTCCTACGAGCAGTACGTC. Its protein product is CASSSTQGSYEQYV.

The J gene is TRBJ1-4, the V gene TRBV7-2, with unresolved D. V lost 2 bases and J lost 0, with 7 bases in between. Germline V gives CDR1 SGHTA, CDR2 FQGNSA. The CDR3 totals 15 residues. The CDR3, as DNA: TGTGCCAGCAGCTTATCCCGGGCAACTAATGAAAAACTGTTTTTT. Protein: CASSLSRATNEKLFF.

CDR3 in amino acids: CASSQQGSQPQHF. The CDR3 bases are TGTGCCAGCAGCCAACAGGGAAGCCAGCCCCAGCATTTT. The V and J genes are TRBV11-3 and TRBJ1-5; D may be TRBD1 (6 bases). The length of the CDR3 is 13 residues. In germline, CDR1 is SGHNT, CDR2 YENEEA. The V gene lost 5 bases and the J gene lost 7 bases, with 12 bases spanning the gap.

V usage is TRBV11-2 and J usage is TRBJ1-1, with D perhaps matching TRBD1 (6 bases). The CDR3 extends over 12 amino acids. The germline gives CDR1 SGHAT, CDR2 FQNNGV. The V gene lost 4 bases and the J gene lost 8 bases, with 11 bases spanning the gap. As DNA, the CDR3 is TGTGCCAGCAGCTACGGGGGCCCAGAAGCTTTCTTT. Translation gives CASSYGGPEAFF.

This clone was counted between two and nine times. Other DNA sequences in the sample encode the same CDR3. The J gene is TRBJ1-1, the V gene TRBV29-1; D not certain. Germline V gene sequence: CDR1 SQVTM, CDR2 ANQGSEA. This CDR3 region has 13 residues. Trimming removed 3 bases at V and 1 base at J, with 9 bases between. The CDR3 here is CSVDRAENTEAFF. The CDR3, as DNA: TGCAGCGTTGATCGGGCAGAGAACACTGAAGCTTTCTTT.

The genes are TRBV11-2 and TRBJ2-2, with 7 bases identical to TRBD2. CDR1 SGHAT and CDR2 FQNNGV come from the germline V gene. V lost 5 bases, J lost 5 bases, and 14 bases stayed unmatched. This CDR3 contains 17 residues. In DNA form, the CDR3 reads TGTGCCAGCAGCCTACCGACTAGCCGGAGTTTAACCGGGGAGCTGTTTTTT. It codes for CASSLPTSRSLTGELFF.

The CDR3 spells CASSPRSGGFTDTQYF. In nucleotides, the CDR3 is TGTGCCAGCAGTCCTCGGAGCGGGGGGTTCACAGATACGCAGTATTTT. The rearrangement links TRBV28 to TRBJ2-3; 9 bases match TRBD2. The CDR3 consists of 16 residues. Unmatched junction bases numbered 8, after V lost 5 bases and J lost 2 bases. Looked up from germline, CDR1 is MDHEN and CDR2 is SYDVKM. The variable domain in full, with the rest retrieved from reference TRBV28 and TRBJ2-3, is DVKVTQSSRYLVKRTGEKVFLECVQDMDHENMFWYRQDPGLGLRLIYFSYDVKMKEKGDIPEGYSVSREKKERFSLILESASTNQTSMYLCASSPRSGGFTDTQYFGPGTRLTVL.

V is TRBV28 and J is TRBJ2-2, with D possibly TRBD2 on 6 matching bases. With 4 bases removed from V and 1 base from J, the gap between germline ends came to 13 bases. CDR3 length equals 16 residues. CDR1 is MDHEN and CDR2 is SYDVKM in the germline V gene. The CDR3 is CASSWGRTQNTGELFF. The CDR3 nucleotides are TGTGCCAGCAGTTGGGGGAGGACGCAGAACACCGGGGAGCTGTTTTTT.

This sequence joins TRBV19 and TRBJ1-2; no reliable D call. CDR1 LNHDA and CDR2 SQIVND come from the germline V gene (reference sequence). Trimming shortened V by 2 bases and J by 7 bases, and 11 bases separated the two germline ends. This CDR3 has 13 amino acids. CDR3 residues: CASSIKTDFGYTF. The CDR3, as DNA: TGTGCCAGTAGTATAAAGACGGATTTTGGCTACACCTTC.

The CDR3 DNA follows: TGTGCCAGCAGTGAACGTTCGGACACTGAAGCTTTCTTT. It encodes CASSERSDTEAFF. This chain uses TRBV6-1 with TRBJ1-1, with D hard to call. CDR3 length: 13 amino acids. The V and J ends lost 2 bases and 3 bases respectively, with 7 bases between them. Germline V CDR1 and CDR2: MNHNS, SASEGT.

This chain joins TRBV29-1 and TRBJ1-1; D unresolved. The V end was cut by 7 bases, the J end by 8 bases, with 23 bases between. Germline loops: CDR1 SQVTM, CDR2 ANQGSEA. The length of the CDR3 is 14 residues. CDR3 nucleotide sequence: TGCAGCGCTCACCTGGAGTACCGGAGTAAAGAAGCTTTCTTT. Protein product: CSAHLEYRSKEAFF.

The rearrangement joins TRBV3-1 (or the pseudogene TRBV3-2) to TRBJ2-7; a weak D match, TRBD2 (6 bases). Germline V gives CDR1 LGHDT, CDR2 YNNKEL (reference sequence). The CDR3 has 14 amino acids. V was shortened by 8 bases and J by 3 bases, with 17 bases between the two germline ends. In DNA form, the CDR3 reads TGTGCCAGCCGGTCGGGCGGGAACTACTACGAGCAGTACTTC. Amino acids: CASRSGGNYYEQYF.